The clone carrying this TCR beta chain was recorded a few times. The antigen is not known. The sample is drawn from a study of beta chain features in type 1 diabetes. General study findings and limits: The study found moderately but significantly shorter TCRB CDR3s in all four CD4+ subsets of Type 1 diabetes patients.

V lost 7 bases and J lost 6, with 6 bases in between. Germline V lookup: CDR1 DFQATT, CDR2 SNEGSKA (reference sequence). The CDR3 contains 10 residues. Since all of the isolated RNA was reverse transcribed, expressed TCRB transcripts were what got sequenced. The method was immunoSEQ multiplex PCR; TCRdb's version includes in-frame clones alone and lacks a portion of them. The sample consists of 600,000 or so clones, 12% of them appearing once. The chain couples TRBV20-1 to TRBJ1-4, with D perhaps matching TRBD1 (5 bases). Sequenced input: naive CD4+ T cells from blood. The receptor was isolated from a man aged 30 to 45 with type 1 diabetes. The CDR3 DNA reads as TGCAGTGTCAGGGATGAAAAACTGTTTTTT. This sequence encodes CSVRDEKLFF.